The rows below give T cell receptor beta chains drawn from one sample of a study of cytomegalovirus exposure and HLA in healthy donors. TCRdb keeps only in-frame clones here, not all; method: immunoSEQ multiplex PCR. The data contain 120,000 or so clones, under 20% of them singletons. The sample taken for sequencing was PBMCs. The receptors here all came from a female donor in good health and CMV-seropositive. Both conserved end residues are part of each CDR3. Fields, in order: D gene, V gene, clone size, J gene, CDR3 protein, CDR3 DNA. A D gene is named only where the DNA matches it firmly. For some rows the clone size is stated as once, few or many, or as a class when expanded; others skip it.

D: NA
V: TRBV7-2
size: NA
J: TRBJ2-3
CDR3: CASSPTPQGTDTQYF
DNA: TGTGCCAGCAGCCCTACGCCCCAGGGGACAGATACGCAGTATTTT

D: TRBD1
V: TRBV9
size: NA
J: TRBJ2-3
CDR3: CASSVTGVIDTQYF
DNA: TGTGCCAGCAGCGTAACAGGGGTTATAGATACGCAGTATTTT

D: TRBD1
V: TRBV11-2
size: few
J: TRBJ2-7
CDR3: CASRLPGQGFYEQYF
DNA: TGTGCCAGCAGGCTGCCGGGACAGGGCTTCTACGAGCAGTACTTC

D: TRBD1
V: TRBV2
size: NA
J: TRBJ1-2
CDR3: CASSGRQGAYGYTF
DNA: TGTGCCAGCAGTGGGCGACAGGGGGCCTATGGCTACACCTTC

D: TRBD1
V: TRBV9
size: NA
J: TRBJ1-2
CDR3: CASRRTGGQDYGYTF
DNA: TGTGCCAGCAGGCGAACAGGGGGCCAGGACTATGGCTACACCTTC

D: NA
V: TRBV27
size: few
J: TRBJ1-2
CDR3: CASSPDRANYGYTF
DNA: TGTGCCAGCAGTCCGGACAGAGCTAACTATGGCTACACCTTC

D: NA
V: TRBV27
size: few
J: TRBJ1-2
CDR3: CASSLYSRAGGPYGYTF
DNA: TGTGCCAGCAGTTTATACTCCAGGGCGGGGGGTCCCTATGGCTACACCTTC

D: NA
V: TRBV6-5
size: few
J: TRBJ2-7
CDR3: CASSYSNPGYYEQYF
DNA: TGTGCCAGCAGTTACTCGAATCCAGGGTACTACGAGCAGTACTTC

D: TRBD2
V: TRBV7-2
size: few
J: TRBJ2-1
CDR3: CASSTSGAINEQFF
DNA: TGTGCCAGCAGCACTAGCGGGGCAATCAATGAGCAGTTCTTC

D: NA
V: TRBV20-1
size: few
J: TRBJ1-1
CDR3: CSANEDYAFF
DNA: TGCAGTGCTAATGAGGATTACGCTTTCTTT

D: TRBD1
V: TRBV10-1
size: NA
J: TRBJ1-4
CDR3: CASSEKGQGDEKLFF
DNA: TGCGCCAGCAGTGAGAAGGGACAGGGGGATGAAAAACTGTTTTTT

D: TRBD2
V: TRBV5-1
size: few
J: TRBJ2-7
CDR3: CASSRQREGYEQYF
DNA: TGCGCCAGCAGCCGGCAGCGGGAGGGCTACGAGCAGTACTTC

D: TRBD2
V: TRBV7-3
size: few
J: TRBJ2-1
CDR3: CASSLLASGYNEQFF
DNA: TGTGCCAGCAGCTTATTGGCTAGCGGATACAATGAGCAGTTCTTC

D: TRBD1
V: TRBV6-5
size: few
J: TRBJ1-1
CDR3: CASSPLRGLGTEAFF
DNA: TGTGCCAGCAGTCCACTCAGGGGGCTGGGCACTGAAGCTTTCTTT

D: NA
V: TRBV7-9
size: few
J: TRBJ1-2
CDR3: CASSFYSGQTYGYTF
DNA: TGTGCCAGCAGCTTTTACTCTGGGCAGACCTATGGCTACACCTTC

D: TRBD1
V: TRBV5-6
size: NA
J: TRBJ1-1
CDR3: CASSMEETGGVTEAFF
DNA: TGCGCCAGCAGCATGGAGGAGACAGGGGGCGTCACTGAAGCTTTCTTT

D: TRBD1
V: TRBV2
size: NA
J: TRBJ2-7
CDR3: CASLGQGGSYEQYF
DNA: TGTGCCAGCCTGGGACAGGGAGGATCCTACGAGCAGTACTTC

D: TRBD1
V: TRBV5-5
size: few
J: TRBJ2-7
CDR3: CASSMDRAGEQYF
DNA: TGTGCCAGCAGCATGGACAGGGCGGGTGAGCAGTACTTC

D: TRBD1
V: TRBV5-4
size: NA
J: TRBJ2-2
CDR3: CASSLDPWGTGGTGELFF
DNA: TGTGCCAGCAGCTTGGATCCCTGGGGCACAGGGGGCACCGGGGAGCTGTTTTTT

D: NA
V: TRBV4-1
size: NA
J: TRBJ1-2
CDR3: CASSIRTEINYGYTF
DNA: TGCGCCAGCAGCATTCGGACAGAAATTAACTATGGCTACACCTTC

D: NA
V: TRBV28
size: few
J: TRBJ1-2
CDR3: CASRNRVGYTF
DNA: TGTGCCAGCAGAAACAGGGTTGGCTACACCTTC

D: NA
V: TRBV19
size: NA
J: TRBJ1-2
CDR3: CASSDRNYGYTF
DNA: TGTGCCAGTAGTGACAGGAACTATGGCTACACCTTC

D: NA
V: TRBV4-2
size: few
J: TRBJ1-1
CDR3: CASNFEQGAEAFF
DNA: TGTGCCAGCAACTTTGAACAGGGAGCTGAAGCTTTCTTT

D: NA
V: TRBV2
size: NA
J: TRBJ2-7
CDR3: CASSGQGYEQYF
DNA: TGTGCCAGCAGTGGGCAGGGGTACGAGCAGTACTTC

D: NA
V: TRBV27
size: few
J: TRBJ2-4
CDR3: CASSLSSKNIQYF
DNA: TGTGCCAGCAGTTTATCGTCTAAAAACATTCAGTACTTC

D: NA
V: TRBV13
size: few
J: TRBJ2-7
CDR3: CASSTRTGINYEQYF
DNA: TGTGCCAGCAGCACGCGAACGGGTATTAACTACGAGCAGTACTTC

D: TRBD2
V: TRBV18
size: few
J: TRBJ2-5
CDR3: CASSRGDQETQYF
DNA: TGTGCCAGCTCCCGGGGGGACCAAGAGACCCAGTACTTC

D: TRBD2
V: TRBV7-3
size: few
J: TRBJ2-5
CDR3: CASSFSGSEGETQYF
DNA: TGTGCCAGCAGCTTTAGCGGGAGTGAGGGAGAGACCCAGTACTTC

D: NA
V: TRBV25-1
size: NA
J: TRBJ1-1
CDR3: CASSEPGTKTEAFF
DNA: TGTGCCAGCAGTGAACCCGGGACAAAAACTGAAGCTTTCTTT

D: TRBD2
V: TRBV7-8
size: once
J: TRBJ2-3
CDR3: CASSASGRTDTQYF
DNA: TGTGCCAGCAGCGCTAGCGGACGCACAGATACGCAGTATTTT

D: TRBD1
V: TRBV4-3
size: few
J: TRBJ2-7
CDR3: CASSQGRGNDEQYF
DNA: TGCGCCAGCAGCCAAGGCAGGGGGAACGACGAGCAGTACTTC

D: NA
V: TRBV4-1
size: NA
J: TRBJ1-6
CDR3: CASSQVGAGASPLHF
DNA: TGCGCCAGCAGCCAAGTTGGGGCAGGGGCTTCACCCCTCCACTTT